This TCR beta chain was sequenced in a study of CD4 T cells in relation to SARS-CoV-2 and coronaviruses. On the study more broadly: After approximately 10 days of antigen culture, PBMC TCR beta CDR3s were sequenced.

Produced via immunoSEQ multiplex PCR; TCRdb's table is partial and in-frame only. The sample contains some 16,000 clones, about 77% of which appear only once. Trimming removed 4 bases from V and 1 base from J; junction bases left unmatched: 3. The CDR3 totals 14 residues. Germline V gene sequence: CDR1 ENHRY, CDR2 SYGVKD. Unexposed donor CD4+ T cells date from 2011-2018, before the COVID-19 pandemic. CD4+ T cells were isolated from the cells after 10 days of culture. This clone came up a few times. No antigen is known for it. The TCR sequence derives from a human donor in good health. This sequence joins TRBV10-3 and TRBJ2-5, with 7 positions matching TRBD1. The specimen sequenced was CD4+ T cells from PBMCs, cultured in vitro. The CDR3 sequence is CAISGQGGQETQYF. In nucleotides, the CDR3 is TGTGCCATCAGTGGACAGGGCGGCCAAGAGACCCAGTACTTC.